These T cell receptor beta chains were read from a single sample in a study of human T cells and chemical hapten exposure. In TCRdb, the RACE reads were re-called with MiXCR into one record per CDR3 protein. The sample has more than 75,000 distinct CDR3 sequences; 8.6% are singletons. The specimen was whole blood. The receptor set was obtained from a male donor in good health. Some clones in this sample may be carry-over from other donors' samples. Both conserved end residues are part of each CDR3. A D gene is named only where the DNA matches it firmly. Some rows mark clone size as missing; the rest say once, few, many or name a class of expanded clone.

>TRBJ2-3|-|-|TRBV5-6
TGTGCCAGCAGCACCGGACTCTCTAGCACAGATACGCAGTATTTT
CASSTGLSSTDTQYF
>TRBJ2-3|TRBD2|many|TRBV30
TGTGCCTGGAGTGTAATTAGCGGGGGAGATACGCAGTATTTT
CAWSVISGGDTQYF
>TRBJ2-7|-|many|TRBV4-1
TGCGCCAGCAGACCCGTCCCCGGCGTTTACGAGCAGTACTTC
CASRPVPGVYEQYF
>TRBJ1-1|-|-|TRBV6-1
TGTGCCAGCAGGGAGATGGGGGACATTGATGAAGCTTTCTTT
CASREMGDIDEAFF
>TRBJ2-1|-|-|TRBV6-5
TGTGCCAGCAGTCGGCGGGGGGACAGGTCCTACAATGAGCAGTTCTTC
CASSRRGDRSYNEQFF
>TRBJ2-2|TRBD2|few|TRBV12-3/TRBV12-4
TGTGCCAGCAGCTCCGGGACTAGCGGATACACCGGGGAGCTGTTTTTT
CASSSGTSGYTGELFF
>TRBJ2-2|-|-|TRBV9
TGTGCCAGCAGCGTAGAAGGGATCGGGGAGCTGTTTTTT
CASSVEGIGELFF
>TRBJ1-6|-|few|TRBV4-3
TGCGCCAGCAGCCAAGACAGGGTTTCACCCCTCCACTTT
CASSQDRVSPLHF
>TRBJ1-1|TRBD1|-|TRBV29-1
TGCAGCGCCTACAGCGACAGGGGGTACACTGAAGCTTTCTTT
CSAYSDRGYTEAFF
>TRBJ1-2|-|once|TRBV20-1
TGCAGTGCTAAGACAGCTAACTATGGCTACACCTTC
CSAKTANYGYTF
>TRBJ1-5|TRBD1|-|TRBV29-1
TGCAGCGTTCGACAGGGAAGTCAGCCCCAGCATTTT
CSVRQGSQPQHF
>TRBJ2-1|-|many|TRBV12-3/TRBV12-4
TGTGCCAGCAGTTGGGTAACCCACAATGAGCAGTTCTTC
CASSWVTHNEQFF
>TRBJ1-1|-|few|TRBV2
TGTGCCAGCAGCGCTACAGGGCAGGTTGAAGCTTTCTTT
CASSATGQVEAFF
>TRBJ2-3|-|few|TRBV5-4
TGTGCCAGCAGCTTGTTCTCTAGCGGCACAGATACGCAGTATTTT
CASSLFSSGTDTQYF
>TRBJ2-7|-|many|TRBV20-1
TGCAGTGCTAGAGATCTGAACAGGGACTCCTACGAGCAGTACTTC
CSARDLNRDSYEQYF
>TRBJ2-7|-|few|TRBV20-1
TGCAGTGCTATTCCGACCGGGACTCTCTCCTACGAGCAGTACTTC
CSAIPTGTLSYEQYF
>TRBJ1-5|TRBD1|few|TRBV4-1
TGCGCCAGCAGCCAAGTAGACAGGGCGAATCAGCCCCAGCATTTT
CASSQVDRANQPQHF
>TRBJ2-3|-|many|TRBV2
TGTGCCAGCTTTTTGGATACGCAGTATTTT
CASFLDTQYF
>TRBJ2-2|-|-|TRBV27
TGTGCCAGCAGTGCCCTAGGGTCCGGGGAGCTGTTTTTT
CASSALGSGELFF
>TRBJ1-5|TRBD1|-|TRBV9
TGTGCCAGCAGCGTAGGGGGACAGGGGAATCAGCCCCAGCATTTT
CASSVGGQGNQPQHF
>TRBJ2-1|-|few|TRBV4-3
TGCGCCAGCAGCCAAGATCATGAGGGGGGGGGCAATGAGCAGTTCTTC
CASSQDHEGGGNEQFF
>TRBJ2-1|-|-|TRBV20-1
TGCAGTGCCCGAGGGGCGGTTCACTCCTACAATGAGCAGTTCTTC
CSARGAVHSYNEQFF
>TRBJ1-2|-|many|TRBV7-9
TGTGCCAGCAGTTCGAGCTATGGCTACACCTTC
CASSSSYGYTF
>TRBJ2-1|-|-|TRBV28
TGTGCCAGCAGTGGGGTGGGGTTGGCAATGAACGAGCAGTTCTTC
CASSGVGLAMNEQFF
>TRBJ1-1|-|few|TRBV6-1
TGTGCCAGCAGTGACAGGGGATCCATGAACACTGAAGCTTTCTTT
CASSDRGSMNTEAFF
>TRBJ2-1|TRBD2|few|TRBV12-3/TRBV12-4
TGTGCCAGCAGTTTAGGTCGGGAGGGCCGCAATGAGCAGTTCTTC
CASSLGREGRNEQFF
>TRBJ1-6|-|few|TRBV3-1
TGTGCCAGCAGCCAAGGGGGTTGGGCCCTCCACTTT
CASSQGGWALHF
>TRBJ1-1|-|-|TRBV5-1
TGCGCCAGCAGCTTGAGAGGAGGCAAGCCTGAAGCTTTCTTT
CASSLRGGKPEAFF
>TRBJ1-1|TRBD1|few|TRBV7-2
TGTGCCAGCAGCTCGCAGGGGGGGAGCACTGAAGCTTTCTTT
CASSSQGGSTEAFF
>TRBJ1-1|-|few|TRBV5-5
TGTGCCAGCAGCTCCCAGACAGGTGGGAGCACTGAAGCTTTCTTT
CASSSQTGGSTEAFF
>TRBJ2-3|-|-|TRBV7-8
TGTGCCAGCAGCTTACGGTCAGGCCCAGATACGCAGTATTTT
CASSLRSGPDTQYF
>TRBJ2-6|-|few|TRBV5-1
TGCGCCAGCAGCTTGGTGCAACCCTCTGGGGCCAACGTCCTGACTTTC
CASSLVQPSGANVLTF
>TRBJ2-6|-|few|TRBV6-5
TGTGCCAGCAGCTTGGACAGCCTCTCTGGGGCCAACGTCCTGACTTTC
CASSLDSLSGANVLTF
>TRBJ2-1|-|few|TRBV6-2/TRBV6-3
TGTGCCAGCAAGGGGTACGAAGGCTACAATGAGCAGTTCTTC
CASKGYEGYNEQFF
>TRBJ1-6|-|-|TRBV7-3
TGTGCCAGCAGCTTAACGCGGGGAAATAATTCACCCCTCCACTTT
CASSLTRGNNSPLHF
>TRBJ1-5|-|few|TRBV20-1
TGCAGTGCTAGGGACCTAGAGGGCAATCAGCCCCAGCATTTT
CSARDLEGNQPQHF
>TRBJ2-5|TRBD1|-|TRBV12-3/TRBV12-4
TGTGCCAGCAGTTTTAAGGGGGCGGAGGAGACCCAGTACTTC
CASSFKGAEETQYF
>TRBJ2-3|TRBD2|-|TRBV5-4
TGTGCCAGCAGCTCCGAAATTGGGACTAGCGGGAGAGGAGATACGCAGTATTTT
CASSSEIGTSGRGDTQYF
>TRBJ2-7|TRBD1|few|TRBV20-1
TGCAGTGCAACAGGGGATTTGCCCTACGAGCAGTACTTC
CSATGDLPYEQYF
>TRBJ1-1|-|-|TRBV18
TGTGCCAGCTCACTCCCCTCGGTGGTCAACACTGAAGCTTTCTTT
CASSLPSVVNTEAFF
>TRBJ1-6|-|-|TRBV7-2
TGTGCCAGCAGCCCAGGGACGGCCTTTAATTCACCCCTCCACTTT
CASSPGTAFNSPLHF
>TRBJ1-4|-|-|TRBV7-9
TGTGCCAGCAGCTTACCGGGACGGTATAATGAAAAACTGTTTTTT
CASSLPGRYNEKLFF
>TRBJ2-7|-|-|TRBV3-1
TGTGCCAGCAGCCAAGTTGAGGGAGCCAGGGGGGACGAGCAGTACTTC
CASSQVEGARGDEQYF
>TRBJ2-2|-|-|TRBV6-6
TGTGCCAGCAGTCTGACATACCCGAACACCGGGGAGCTGTTTTTT
CASSLTYPNTGELFF
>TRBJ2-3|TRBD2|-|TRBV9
TGTGCCAGCAGCCGGACTAGCGGGGGGCCCACAGATACGCAGTATTTT
CASSRTSGGPTDTQYF
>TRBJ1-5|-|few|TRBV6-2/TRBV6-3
TGTGCCAGCAGGAACAGGGAGTTCAATCAGCCCCAGCATTTT
CASRNREFNQPQHF
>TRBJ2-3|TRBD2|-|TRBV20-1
TGCAGTGCTAGAGCTGCTATCCTAGCGGGCACAGATACGCAGTATTTT
CSARAAILAGTDTQYF